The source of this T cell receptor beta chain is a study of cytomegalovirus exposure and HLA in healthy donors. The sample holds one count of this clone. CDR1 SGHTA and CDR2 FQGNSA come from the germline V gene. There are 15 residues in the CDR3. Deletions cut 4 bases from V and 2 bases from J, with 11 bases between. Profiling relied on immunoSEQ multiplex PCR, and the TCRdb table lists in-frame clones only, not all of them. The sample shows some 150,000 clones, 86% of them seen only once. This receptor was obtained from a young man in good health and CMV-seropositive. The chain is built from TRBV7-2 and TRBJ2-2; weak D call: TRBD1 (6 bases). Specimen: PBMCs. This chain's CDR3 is CASSSGTSNTGELFF. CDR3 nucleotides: TGTGCCAGCAGCTCCGGGACAAGCAACACCGGGGAGCTGTTTTTT.